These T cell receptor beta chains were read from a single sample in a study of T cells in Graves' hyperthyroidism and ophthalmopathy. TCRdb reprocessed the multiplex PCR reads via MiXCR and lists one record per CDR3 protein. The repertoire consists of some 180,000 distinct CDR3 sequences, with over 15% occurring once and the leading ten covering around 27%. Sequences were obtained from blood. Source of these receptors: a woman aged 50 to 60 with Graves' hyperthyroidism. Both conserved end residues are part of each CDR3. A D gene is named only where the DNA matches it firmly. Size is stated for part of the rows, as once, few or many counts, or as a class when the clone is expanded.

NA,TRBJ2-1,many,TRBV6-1,TGTGCCAGCACTAGTTACAATGAGCAGTTCTTC,CASTSYNEQFF
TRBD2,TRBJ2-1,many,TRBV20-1,TGCAGTGCGACTAGCGGGGGAGACAATGAGCAGTTCTTC,CSATSGGDNEQFF
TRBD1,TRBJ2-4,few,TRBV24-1,TGTGCCACCAGTGAAAGACAGGGGAGTGGTAACATTCAGTACTTC,CATSERQGSGNIQYF
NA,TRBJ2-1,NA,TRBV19,TGTGCCAGTAGTGAGGTGGGCCACAATGAGCAGTTCTTC,CASSEVGHNEQFF
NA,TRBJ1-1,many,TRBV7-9,TGTGCCAGCATGGGCATGTGGGGCACTGAAGCTTTCTTT,CASMGMWGTEAFF
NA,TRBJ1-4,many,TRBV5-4,TGTGCCAGCAGCGCGACAACAACTAATGAAAAACTGTTTTTT,CASSATTTNEKLFF
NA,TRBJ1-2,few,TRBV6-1,TGTGCCAGCGGGGGGAGGGGGGGGCTTTATGGCTACACCTTC,CASGGRGGLYGYTF
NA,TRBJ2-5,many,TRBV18,TGTGCCAGCTCACCGGGCAGGAAGGAGACCCAGTACTTC,CASSPGRKETQYF
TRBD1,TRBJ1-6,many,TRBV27,TGTGCCAGCAACCCGCGGGGGACAGCTCCGAGCTCCTATAATTCACCCCTCCACTTT,CASNPRGTAPSSYNSPLHF
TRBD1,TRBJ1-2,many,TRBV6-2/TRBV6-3,TGTGCCAGCAGTTACCAGGGGGCCTATGGCTACACCTTC,CASSYQGAYGYTF